This record covers a single T cell receptor (beta chain). Its antigen is currently unknown. The data derive from a study of T cells after yellow fever vaccination. Study-level information: Researchers used SMART-Seq v4 Ultra Low Input to prepare fractions that had low cell numbers. The study's findings and limits: Weaker overall, the secondary response nonetheless peaked faster (day 5 versus 15). Abundant bulk-population clonotypes could contaminate the FACS-sorted repertoires.

The length of the CDR3 is 15 residues. From germline, CDR1 is DFQATT and CDR2 SNEGSKA (reference sequence). V lost 4 bases and J 0 bases, leaving 15 bases between the germline ends. Production of TCR cDNA was by 5'RACE template switching, which also added a universal primer site and UMIs. Via MiXCR, TCRdb re-called the 5' RACE reads, giving one row per CDR3 protein. The table has some 150,000 distinct CDR3 sequences, under 8% seen once; the top ten hold about 0.61%. Specimen: CD4+ T cells sorted from PBMCs, collected 10 days after the yellow fever booster vaccination. The genes are TRBV20-1 and TRBJ1-1; possible D gene TRBD1, 6 bases. The clonotype was recovered from a man aged 30-40 years who received the YFV17D yellow fever vaccine. CDR3 region: CSAIRTVNLNTEAFF. CDR3 sequence (DNA): TGCAGTGCTATCCGGACAGTAAACCTGAACACTGAAGCTTTCTTT.